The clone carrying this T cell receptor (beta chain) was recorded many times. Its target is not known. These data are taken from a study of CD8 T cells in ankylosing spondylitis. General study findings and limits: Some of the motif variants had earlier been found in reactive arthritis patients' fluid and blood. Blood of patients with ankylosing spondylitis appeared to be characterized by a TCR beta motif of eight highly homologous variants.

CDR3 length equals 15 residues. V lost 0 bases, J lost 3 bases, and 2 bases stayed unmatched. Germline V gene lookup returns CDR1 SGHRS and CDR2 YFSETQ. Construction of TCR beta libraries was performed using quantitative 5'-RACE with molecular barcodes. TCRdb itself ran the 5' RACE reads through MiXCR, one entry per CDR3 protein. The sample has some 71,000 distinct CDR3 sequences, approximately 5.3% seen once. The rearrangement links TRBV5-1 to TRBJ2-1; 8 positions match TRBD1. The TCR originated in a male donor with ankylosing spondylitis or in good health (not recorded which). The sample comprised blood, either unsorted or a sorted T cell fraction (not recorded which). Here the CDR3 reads CASSLGTGLYNEQFF. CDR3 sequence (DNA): TGCGCCAGCAGCTTGGGGACAGGGCTCTACAATGAGCAGTTCTTC.